The clone carrying this TCR beta chain was observed a single time. Sequencing was performed with immunoSEQ multiplex PCR; in TCRdb, only in-frame clones are kept and a portion is missing. This sample has 42,000 or so clones; 90% to 95% occur once, and the top ten carry approximately 0.35%. The data belong to a study of T cell changes during pregnancy in multiple sclerosis. Deletions cut 4 bases from V and 1 base from J, with 8 bases between. The CDR3 spans 13 residues. The germline CDR1 and CDR2 sequences are SGHRS and YFSETQ. The TCR originated in a female donor with multiple sclerosis, enrolled in a pregnancy study. The genes are TRBV5-1 and TRBJ1-1; D uncertain. Material: CD4+ T cells from peripheral blood mononuclear cells, obtained after pregnancy. Here the CDR3 reads CASSPEGNTEAFF. The CDR3 nucleotides read TGCGCCAGCAGCCCGGAGGGGAACACTGAAGCTTTCTTT. The full variable domain, in which reference TRBV5-1 and TRBJ1-1 provide the parts outside the CDR3, is KAGVTQTPRYLIKTRGQQVTLSCSPISGHRSVSWYQQTPGQGLQFLFEYFSETQRNKGNFPGRFSGRQFSNSRSEMNVSTLELGDSALYLCASSPEGNTEAFFGQGTRLTVV.